Described below is a single TCR beta chain sequence and its context. Its specificity is not known. These data are taken from a study of Ad26.COV2.S vaccination and SARS-CoV-2 variants. About the research overall: Doses of Ad26.COV2.S were injected into muscle once or twice, 56 days apart. Findings and limits, study-wide: Total responses of T cells may have been underestimated by the analyses of TCR breadth and depth. Higher spike-specific TCR breadth was found in vaccine recipients than in placebo recipients. Marked by substantial breadth, spike-specific CD8+ and CD4+ T cell responses were reportedly seen after vaccination.

CDR3 length: 17 amino acids. V was shortened by 7 bases and J by 1 base, with 19 bases between the two germline ends. Germline V lookup: CDR1 LNHDA, CDR2 SQIVND (reference sequence). Regarding treatment: about 20 received Ad26.COV2.S at low or high dose, single or two shots; a few received placebo; per-sample allocation not given. It was on day 63 after the first vaccine or placebo injection that samples were taken. Method: immunoSEQ multiplex PCR; TCRdb's copy keeps in-frame clones and lacks some. The data hold around 320,000 clones, with just under 85% observed a single time. This rearrangement joins TRBV19 to TRBJ2-2, with D maybe TRBD1 (5 bases). This receptor was obtained from a person between 18 and 60 years old who received the Ad26.COV2.S COVID-19 vaccine or a placebo. Sequences were derived from peripheral blood, sampled in a trial of Ad26.COV2.S vaccine versus placebo. The DNA for the CDR3 is TGTGCCAGTAACCGCGAGAGCAGGGTGGGGAACACCGGGGAGCTGTTTTTT. It codes for CASNRESRVGNTGELFF.